The 27 T cell receptor beta chains below come from one sample, sequenced in a study of shared clonotypes between healthy human individuals (dated by TCRdb to about 2020). Libraries were constructed by the immunoSEQ multiplex PCR assay. TCRdb limited this immuneACCESS table to in-frame rearrangements with V and J called. A share of clones is missing; checked studies link under half to unresolved V genes, and the rest is unexplained. The sample table contains 450,000 to 500,000 clones; only one count was recorded for roughly four fifths of them. The ten top clones hold around 13% of the sample. What was sequenced was PBMCs. Receptors were obtained from a woman in her 40s in good health. Some clones in this sample may be carry-over from other donors' samples.

V is TRBV5-1 and J is TRBJ1-1, with D tentatively TRBD1 (5 bases). The CDR3 runs 13 residues. Germline lookup yields CDR1 SGHRS and CDR2 YFSETQ. V gave up 1 base and J gave up 5 bases, with 9 bases separating them. The CDR3 nucleotides read TGCGCCAGCAGCTTGCAGGGTAGGACTGAAGCTTTCTTT. It is translated as CASSLQGRTEAFF.

This clone has only one observation. The genes are TRBV5-4 and TRBJ2-7; TRBD1 might be the D (6 bases). V lost 0 bases and J lost 12, with 16 bases in between. Germline V gene sequence: CDR1 SGHNT, CDR2 YYREEE (reference sequence). This CDR3 has 13 amino acids. The CDR3 coding sequence is TGTGCCAGCAGCTTGGGGTCAGGGCAGGACAGGTACTTC. Protein sequence: CASSLGSGQDRYF.

V is TRBV9 and J is TRBJ1-1; the match to TRBD1 covers 9 bases. The CDR3 covers 14 residues. Germline assignment: CDR1 SGDLS and CDR2 YYNGEE. V trimming: 0 bases; J trimming: 8 bases; junction bases outside the gene matches: 5. CDR3 in amino acids: CASSVGNGQGEAFF. The CDR3 nucleotides are TGTGCCAGCAGCGTAGGGAACGGACAGGGGGAAGCTTTCTTT. Full variable domain (outside the CDR3, taken from reference TRBV9 and TRBJ1-1): DSGVTQTPKHLITATGQRVTLRCSPRSGDLSVYWYQQSLDQGLQFLIQYYNGEERAKGNILERFSAQQFPDLHSELNLSSLELGDSALYFCASSVGNGQGEAFFGQGTRLTVV.

The chain joins TRBV28 to TRBJ2-7; the match to TRBD1 covers 8 bases. This CDR3 has 17 amino acids. Germline-derived CDR1 and CDR2 are MDHEN and SYDVKM. Trimming cost V 5 bases and J 2 bases; bases outside gene matches: 14. The CDR3 region is CASSTPLGTGYAYEQYF. DNA for the CDR3: TGTGCCAGCAGTACCCCGCTTGGGACAGGTTACGCCTACGAGCAGTACTTC.

CDR3 DNA sequence: TGTGCCAGCAGCAAAGCGCTTAGACTTGCCACCATCTCCTACAATGAGCAGTTCTTC. Translating it yields CASSKALRLATISYNEQFF. The genes are TRBV21-1 and TRBJ2-1; the table assigns TRBD2, which was not confirmed against the DNA. TRBV21-1 is marked as a pseudogene. CDR3 length: 19 residues.

This clone came up a few times. The sample has other DNA sequences that encode this CDR3 too. The rearrangement joins TRBV5-1 to TRBJ1-3; TRBD1 agrees at 8 bases. The CDR3 runs 16 residues. Trimming removed 5 bases from V and 2 bases from J; junction bases left unmatched: 9. The germline gives CDR1 SGHRS, CDR2 YFSETQ. CDR3 region: CASSPSGGTTGNTIYF. For the CDR3, the DNA is TGCGCCAGCAGTCCATCAGGGGGCACAACTGGAAACACCATATATTTT.

This sequence joins TRBV27 and TRBJ1-5; 7 bases line up with TRBD1. V lost 5 bases to trimming and J lost 3 bases; unmatched junction nucleotides: 7. From germline, CDR1 is MNHEY and CDR2 SMNVEV (reference sequence). The CDR3 loop spans 15 amino acids. CDR3 amino acids: CASSPSTGFNQPQHF. The DNA for the CDR3 is TGTGCCAGCAGTCCCTCGACAGGGTTCAATCAGCCCCAGCATTTT.

The rearrangement joins TRBV28 to TRBJ2-7; 12 bases are shared with TRBD2. Germline V gives CDR1 MDHEN, CDR2 SYDVKM. This CDR3 is built from 15 residues. The ends lost 6 bases at V and 3 bases at J; junction bases unmatched: 6. CDR3 loop: CASRRLAGVNYEQYF. For the CDR3, the DNA is TGTGCCAGCAGACGACTAGCGGGAGTGAACTACGAGCAGTACTTC.

The rearrangement links TRBV27 to TRBJ2-7, with 7 bases fitting TRBD1. Losses at the gene ends were 6 bases for V and 1 base for J; bases not matched to a gene: 15. This CDR3 is built from 17 residues. Germline CDR1 reads MNHEY; CDR2 reads SMNVEV (reference sequence). The CDR3 coding sequence is TGTGCCAGCAGAATTAGGGGAGAGGTGACAGGGTCCTACGAGCAGTACTTC. This encodes CASRIRGEVTGSYEQYF.

This clone was counted ten times or more. V and J are TRBV5-3 and TRBJ2-6; 7 bases map to TRBD1. TRBV5-3 falls under the ORF class, with uncertain function. The length of the CDR3 is 20 residues. Trimming took 2 bases from V and 4 from J; bases not matched to a gene: 18. The CDR3 is CARSFPRDSRKFAGANVLTF. CDR3 sequence (DNA): TGTGCCAGAAGCTTCCCCCGGGACAGCCGCAAGTTCGCCGGGGCCAACGTCCTGACTTTC.

The chain is built from TRBV6-5 and TRBJ2-7; D tentatively fits TRBD1 or TRBD2 (5 bases each). Germline CDR1 reads MNHEY; CDR2 reads SVGAGI. V was shortened by 7 bases and J by 0 bases, with 16 bases between the two germline ends. The length of the CDR3 is 15 residues. CDR3 bases: TGTGCCAGCACCCCGAGCCGGGACGCCTCCTACGAGCAGTACTTC. Its protein is CASTPSRDASYEQYF.

The chain has TRBV5-1 and TRBJ1-1, with TRBD1 identical over 9 bases. J lost 5 bases, V lost 0 bases, and 5 bases had no gene match. The CDR3 sequence is 15 residues long. From germline, CDR1 is SGHRS and CDR2 YFSETQ. The CDR3 nucleotides are TGCGCCAGCAGCTTGGCTAGGACAGGGGAAACTGAAGCTTTCTTT. It yields the protein CASSLARTGETEAFF. Full variable domain (outside the CDR3, taken from reference TRBV5-1 and TRBJ1-1): KAGVTQTPRYLIKTRGQQVTLSCSPISGHRSVSWYQQTPGQGLQFLFEYFSETQRNKGNFPGRFSGRQFSNSRSEMNVSTLELGDSALYLCASSLARTGETEAFFGQGTRLTVV.

About this clone: In the same sample, other DNA sequences code for this CDR3. The V gene is TRBV7-6, the J gene TRBJ2-7; D gene ambiguous. V lost 1 base to trimming and J lost 3 bases, with 4 bases between them. The CDR3 spans 12 residues. Germline values: CDR1 SGHVS, CDR2 FNYEAQ. The CDR3 reads CASSLVGYEQYF. The CDR3 nucleotides are TGTGCCAGCAGCTTAGTTGGCTACGAGCAGTACTTC.

The chain links TRBV9 to TRBJ1-4; D gene unclear. The CDR3 is 14 amino acids. The V and J ends lost 2 bases and 6 bases respectively, with 11 bases between them. CDR1 SGDLS and CDR2 YYNGEE come from the germline V gene. CDR3 residues: CASSVSPRDEKLFF. The CDR3 DNA is TGTGCCAGCAGCGTTTCCCCTCGGGATGAAAAACTGTTTTTT.

The chain combines TRBV5-4 with TRBJ2-3; TRBD2 matches 7 bases. The V segment lost 3 bases and the J segment 4 bases; nucleotides outside the gene matches: 8. The CDR3 covers 15 residues. Germline V CDR1 and CDR2: SGHNT, YYREEE (reference sequence). In nucleotides, the CDR3 is TGTGCCAGCAGCTCGGGAGGCGGGAGCGCAGATACGCAGTATTTT. Its protein product is CASSSGGGSADTQYF.

The chain is built from TRBV10-3 and TRBJ2-6; 8 bases agree with TRBD1. Germline CDR1 is ENHRY and CDR2 is SYGVKD. The trim removed 9 bases at V and 0 bases at J, leaving 7 bases unmatched. The length of the CDR3 is 16 residues. The CDR3 DNA is TGTGCCATTAGAGGGACAGGTCTCTCTGGGGCCAACGTCCTGACTTTC. Protein product: CAIRGTGLSGANVLTF.

The V call is TRBV11-2, the J call TRBJ2-1; tentatively, D is TRBD2 (6 bases). This CDR3 has 14 residues. V was trimmed by 1 base and J by 9 bases, leaving 13 bases between them. Germline V gene sequence: CDR1 SGHAT, CDR2 FQNNGV. CDR3 bases: TGTGCCAGCAGCTTAGCTCGGGAGCTAGGTGAGCAGTTCTTC. Protein product: CASSLARELGEQFF. Drawing the rest from reference TRBV11-2 and TRBJ2-1, the complete variable domain is EAGVAQSPRYKIIEKRQSVAFWCNPISGHATLYWYQQILGQGPKLLIQFQNNGVVDDSQLPKDRFSAERLKGVDSTLKIQPAKLEDSAVYLCASSLARELGEQFFGPGTRLTVL.

This chain uses TRBV4-2 with TRBJ2-1; 10 bases are a match to TRBD2. Germline V gene data show CDR1 as LGHNA and CDR2 as YNFKEQ. J gave up 4 bases and V 4 bases, and 10 bases lay outside the gene matches. The CDR3 has 17 residues. CDR3 amino acids: CASSRNGLADEYNEQFF. CDR3 coding DNA: TGTGCCAGCAGCCGGAACGGACTAGCGGACGAGTACAATGAGCAGTTCTTC.

The chain links TRBV14 to TRBJ2-1, with TRBD2 matching 7 bases. V trimming: 0 bases; J trimming: 0 bases; junction bases outside the gene matches: 8. The V gene's germline CDR1 is SGHDN and CDR2 FVKESK. CDR3 size: 18 residues. Here the CDR3 reads CASSQEGGGRSSYNEQFF. The CDR3 DNA follows: TGTGCCAGCAGCCAAGAGGGTGGCGGGAGAAGCTCCTACAATGAGCAGTTCTTC.

This chain joins TRBV19 and TRBJ2-7; 8 bases match TRBD1. CDR1 and CDR2 from the germline V gene are LNHDA and SQIVND (reference sequence). The CDR3 consists of 13 residues. The trim removed 10 bases at V and 3 bases at J, leaving 8 bases unmatched. The CDR3 is CATAGTGGYEQYF. The CDR3, as DNA: TGTGCCACCGCCGGGACAGGTGGCTACGAGCAGTACTTC.

The CDR3: CASSLQGVYEQFF. The DNA for the CDR3 is TGCGCCAGCAGCTTACAGGGGGTATATGAGCAGTTCTTC. The chain employs TRBV5-1 and TRBJ2-1; TRBD1 aligns across 8 bases. The trim removed 2 bases at V and 8 bases at J, leaving 3 bases unmatched. The germline V gene has CDR1 SGHRS and CDR2 YFSETQ. This CDR3 comprises 13 residues.

This clone has only one observation. V and J are TRBV9 and TRBJ2-1, with 10 bases identical to TRBD2. The CDR3 is made up of 14 amino acids. J lost 5 bases, V lost 4 bases, and 3 bases had no gene match. Germline assignment: CDR1 SGDLS and CDR2 YYNGEE. The CDR3 DNA is TGTGCCAGCAGCTGGACTAGCGGCGACAATGAGCAGTTCTTC. Amino acids: CASSWTSGDNEQFF.

The V gene is TRBV11-3, the J gene TRBJ2-1; D may be TRBD2 (5 bases). The V end was cut by 6 bases, the J end by 0 bases, with 9 bases between. The CDR3 extends over 14 amino acids. Germline assignment: CDR1 SGHNT and CDR2 YENEEA. CDR3 nucleotides: TGTGCCAGCAGTCCGGGGAGCTCCTACAATGAGCAGTTCTTC. It is translated as CASSPGSSYNEQFF.

V is TRBV15 and J is TRBJ2-1, with D possibly being TRBD2 (6 bases). CDR3 length: 20 amino acids. Germline V gene sequence: CDR1 LNHNV, CDR2 YYDKDF (reference sequence). Trimming took 3 bases from V and 2 from J, leaving 26 bases between them. The CDR3 reads CATSSLPRGGSYRAYNEQFF. CDR3 nucleotides: TGTGCCACCAGCAGCCTCCCCAGAGGAGGGAGCTACCGGGCCTACAATGAGCAGTTCTTC.

The chain employs TRBV5-1 and TRBJ2-1; D uncertain. Germline CDR1 is SGHRS and CDR2 is YFSETQ. V lost 4 bases to trimming and J lost 3 bases, with 11 bases between them. The CDR3 runs 14 residues. The CDR3 loop reads CASSLDGYYNEQFF. The DNA of the CDR3 is TGCGCCAGCAGCCTGGATGGGTACTACAATGAGCAGTTCTTC.

J is TRBJ2-5 and V is TRBV7-8, with TRBD2 matching 9 bases. This CDR3 is 18 amino acids long. The germline gives CDR1 SGHVS, CDR2 FQNEAQ. The junction had 8 bases not matched to a gene; V was cut back by 0 bases and J by 0 bases. CDR3 residues: CASSLAYRASGDQETQYF. Here the CDR3 DNA reads TGTGCCAGCAGCTTAGCGTATCGGGCTAGCGGGGACCAAGAGACCCAGTACTTC.

The chain carries TRBV10-3 and TRBJ1-1; no definite D call. There are 13 residues in the CDR3. The V gene's germline CDR1 is ENHRY and CDR2 SYGVKD. The V end was cut by 7 bases, the J end by 5 bases, with 14 bases between. This CDR3 is CAIKEGARTEAFF. In DNA form, the CDR3 reads TGTGCCATCAAGGAGGGCGCGAGAACTGAAGCTTTCTTT.